Below, one T cell receptor (beta chain) is given with its context. Its cognate antigen is unknown. The authors reverse transcribed all of the isolated RNA, so sequencing captured expressed TCRB transcripts. Here immunoSEQ multiplex PCR was the method, and the copy in TCRdb shows in-frame clones only, minus some. The sample has over 300,000 clones, 7.5% to 9% seen once. V lost 0 bases, J lost 5 bases, and 5 bases stayed unmatched. The CDR3 spans 15 residues. Germline lookup yields CDR1 SGDLS and CDR2 YYNGEE. Sorted cells reached over 95% purity in every population. These data come from a study of beta chain features in type 1 diabetes. Overall study results and limits: Patients' naive, central memory and regulatory TCRB repertoires appeared more alike than those of healthy donors.

Material: central memory CD4+ T cells from blood. V gene TRBV9 combines with J gene TRBJ2-3; 8 nucleotides align to TRBD2. The TCR was taken from a woman younger than 35 in good health. Here the CDR3 reads CASSVAGGPKDTQYF. CDR3 in DNA: TGTGCCAGCAGCGTAGCGGGAGGGCCGAAAGATACGCAGTATTTT.